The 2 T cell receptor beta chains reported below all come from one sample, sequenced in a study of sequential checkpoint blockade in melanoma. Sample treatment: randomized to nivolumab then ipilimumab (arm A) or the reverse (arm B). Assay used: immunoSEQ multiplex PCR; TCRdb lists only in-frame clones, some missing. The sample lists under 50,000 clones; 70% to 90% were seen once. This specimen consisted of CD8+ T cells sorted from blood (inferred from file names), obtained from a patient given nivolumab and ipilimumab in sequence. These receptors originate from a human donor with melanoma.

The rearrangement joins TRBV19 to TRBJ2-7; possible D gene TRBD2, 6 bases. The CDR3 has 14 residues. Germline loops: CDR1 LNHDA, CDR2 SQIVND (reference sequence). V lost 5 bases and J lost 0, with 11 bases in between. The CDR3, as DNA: TGTGCCAGTAGTTTCGGGGGAAGCTCCTACGAGCAGTACTTC. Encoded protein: CASSFGGSSYEQYF.

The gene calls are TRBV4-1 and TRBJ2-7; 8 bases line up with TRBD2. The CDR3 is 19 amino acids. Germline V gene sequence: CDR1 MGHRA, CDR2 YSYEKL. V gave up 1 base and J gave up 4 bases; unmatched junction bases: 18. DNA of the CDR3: TGCGCCAGCAGCCAAGGAGGGGGTGTATGGGCTAGCGGGTTATACGAGCAGTACTTC. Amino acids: CASSQGGGVWASGLYEQYF.